The sequence of this TCR beta chain was determined in a study of OX40 agonist ivuxolimab in advanced cancers. Germline CDR1 reads WSHSY; CDR2 reads SAAADI. This CDR3 spans 15 amino acids. V gave up 6 bases and J gave up 1 base; unmatched junction bases: 1. Produced via immunoSEQ multiplex PCR; TCRdb's table is partial and in-frame only. The table lists about 53,000 clones, approximately 92% of them singletons. The V and J genes are TRBV10-2 and TRBJ2-1; 12 nucleotides line up with TRBD2. This receptor was taken from an adult with an advanced solid tumor such as melanoma, head and neck, liver or kidney cancer. The sequencing used CD4+ or CD8+ T cells sorted from blood, collected in a trial of the OX40 agonist ivuxolimab. CDR3 protein: CASSLAGGSYNEQFF. CDR3 DNA sequence: TGCGCCAGCAGCCTAGCGGGGGGGTCCTACAATGAGCAGTTCTTC.